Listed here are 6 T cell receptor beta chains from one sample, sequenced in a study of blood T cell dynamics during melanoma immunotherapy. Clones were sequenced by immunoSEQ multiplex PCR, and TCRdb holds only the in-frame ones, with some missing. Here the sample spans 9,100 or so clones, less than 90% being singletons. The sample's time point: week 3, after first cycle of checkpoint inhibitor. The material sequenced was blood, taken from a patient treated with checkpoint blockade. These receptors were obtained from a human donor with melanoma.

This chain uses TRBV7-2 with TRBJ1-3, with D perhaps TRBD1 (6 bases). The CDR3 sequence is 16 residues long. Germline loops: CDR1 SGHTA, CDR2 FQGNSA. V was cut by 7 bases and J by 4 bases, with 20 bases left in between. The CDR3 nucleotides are TGTGCCAGCACCCTCACTCGGGGGCCCCCCGGAAACACCATATATTTT. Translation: CASTLTRGPPGNTIYF.

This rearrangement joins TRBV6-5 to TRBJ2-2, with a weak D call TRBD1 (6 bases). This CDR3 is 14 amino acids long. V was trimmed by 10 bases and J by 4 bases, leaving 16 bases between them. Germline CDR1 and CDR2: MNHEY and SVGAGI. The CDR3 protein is CATTRGGGTGELFF. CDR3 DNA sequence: TGTGCCACAACGCGAGGGGGTGGCACCGGGGAGCTGTTTTTT.

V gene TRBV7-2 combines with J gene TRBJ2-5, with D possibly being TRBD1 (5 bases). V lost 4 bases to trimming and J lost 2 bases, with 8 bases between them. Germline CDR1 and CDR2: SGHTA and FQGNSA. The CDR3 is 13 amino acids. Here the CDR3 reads CASSSDSQETQYF. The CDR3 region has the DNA TGTGCCAGCAGCTCCGACAGTCAAGAGACCCAGTACTTC.

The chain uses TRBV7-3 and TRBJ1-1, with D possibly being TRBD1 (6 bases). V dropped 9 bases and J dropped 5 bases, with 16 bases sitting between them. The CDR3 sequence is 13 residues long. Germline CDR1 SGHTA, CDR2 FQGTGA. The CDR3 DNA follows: TGTGCCAGTCGCGGGGCAGGGGAAACTGAAGCTTTCTTT. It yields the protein CASRGAGETEAFF.

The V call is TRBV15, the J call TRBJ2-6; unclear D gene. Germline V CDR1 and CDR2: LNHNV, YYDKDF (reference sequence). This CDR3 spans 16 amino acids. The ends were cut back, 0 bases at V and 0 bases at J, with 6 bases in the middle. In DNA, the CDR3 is TGTGCCACCAGCAGAGATAGAAGCTCTGGGGCCAACGTCCTGACTTTC. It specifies CATSRDRSSGANVLTF. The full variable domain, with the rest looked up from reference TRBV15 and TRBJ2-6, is DAMVIQNPRYQVTQFGKPVTLSCSQTLNHNVMYWYQQKSSQAPKLLFHYYDKDFNNEADTPDNFQSRRPNTSFCFLDIRSPGLGDTAMYLCATSRDRSSGANVLTFGAGSRLTVL.

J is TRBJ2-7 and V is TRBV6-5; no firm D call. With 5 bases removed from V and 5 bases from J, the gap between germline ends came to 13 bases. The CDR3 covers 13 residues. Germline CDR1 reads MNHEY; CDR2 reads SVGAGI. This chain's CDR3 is CASSPSSAHEQYF. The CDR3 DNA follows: TGTGCCAGCAGTCCGTCCTCGGCACACGAGCAGTACTTC.